Presented here are 24 T cell receptor beta chains from one specimen sequenced in a study of cytomegalovirus exposure and HLA in healthy donors. Both 60 Vbeta primers and 13 Jbeta primers went into the PCR. Here immunoSEQ multiplex PCR was the method, and the copy in TCRdb shows in-frame clones only, minus some. The sample lists roughly 150,000 clones, about 80% occurring once. Sequenced: PBMCs. These receptors were collected from a woman aged 40-49 years in good health and CMV-seronegative.

The chain combines TRBV6-1 with TRBJ1-6; D not resolved. The V and J ends lost 6 bases and 9 bases respectively, with 18 bases between them. Germline loops: CDR1 MNHNS, CDR2 SASEGT. The CDR3 loop spans 15 amino acids. CDR3 protein: CASRPGRVNSSPLHF. CDR3 in DNA: TGTGCCAGCAGACCCGGGAGGGTTAACAGTTCACCCCTCCACTTT.

Only one count was recorded for this clone. One end of the junction does not line up with germline, which may come from a read error. The chain is built from TRBV4-1 and TRBJ2-4, with 7 bases aligning to TRBD2. CDR3 length equals 15 residues. Per the germline V gene, CDR1 is MGHRA and CDR2 is YSYEKL. CDR3 sequence reads: CASSQVGTNKNSQYF. In nucleotides, the CDR3 is TGCGCCAGCAGCCAAGTTGGGACTAACAAAAACAGTCAGTACTTC.

This rearrangement joins TRBV19 to TRBJ2-2; possibly TRBD1 for D (6 bases). This CDR3 region has 17 residues. Trimming took 4 bases from V and 5 from J, leaving 20 bases between them. Germline loops: CDR1 LNHDA, CDR2 SQIVND (reference sequence). The CDR3 is CASSTPGQPRGTGELFF. CDR3 DNA: TGTGCCAGTAGTACCCCCGGACAGCCCCGAGGGACCGGGGAGCTGTTTTTT. Filled out from reference TRBV19 and TRBJ2-2, the complete variable domain reads DGGITQSPKYLFRKEGQNVTLSCEQNLNHDAMYWYRQDPGQGLRLIYYSQIVNDFQKGDIAEGYSVSREKKESFPLTVTSAQKNPTAFYLCASSTPGQPRGTGELFFGEGSRLTVL.

This clone was detected a few times. Germline and junction disagree at one end, which may indicate a read error. The gene calls are TRBV4-3 and TRBJ2-6; 7 bases match TRBD2. This CDR3 is 20 amino acids long. Germline-derived CDR1 and CDR2 are LGHNA and YSLEER. This CDR3 reads CASSQGYVGAGVSGANGLTF. The CDR3 DNA reads TGCGCCAGCAGCCAAGGGTATGTAGGGGCGGGAGTCTCTGGGGCCAACGGCCTGACTTTC.

As regards this clone: The sample holds other DNA sequences that translate to the same CDR3. V gene TRBV18 combines with J gene TRBJ2-7; 11 positions agree with TRBD1. V dropped 4 bases and J dropped 3; count of bases not matched to a gene: 2. Germline-derived CDR1 and CDR2 are KGHSH and LQKENI. This CDR3 is built from 14 residues. The CDR3 sequence: CASSLGTGGYEQYF. The CDR3 region has the DNA TGTGCCAGCTCACTAGGGACAGGGGGCTACGAGCAGTACTTC.

The rearrangement links TRBV7-9 to TRBJ2-2; 9 bases are shared with TRBD1. Germline V gene sequence: CDR1 SEHNR, CDR2 FQNEAQ (reference sequence). With 7 bases clipped from V and 5 bases from J, the junction kept 11 bases outside the gene matches. The CDR3 runs to 16 residues. The CDR3 protein is CASTGRTGEGTGELFF. In DNA, the CDR3 is TGTGCCAGCACCGGTCGGACAGGGGAGGGAACCGGGGAGCTGTTTTTT.

The genes are TRBV27 and TRBJ2-7; 8 bases line up with TRBD2. The CDR3 has 14 amino acids. With 5 bases clipped from V and 3 bases from J, the junction kept 6 bases outside the gene matches. CDR1 and CDR2 (germline): MNHEY, SMNVEV (reference sequence). The CDR3 region has the DNA TGTGCCAGCAGTCTCCATGCGGGAGGCTACGAGCAGTACTTC. Protein: CASSLHAGGYEQYF.

The chain has TRBV28 and TRBJ1-2; D is unresolved. The V end was cut by 1 base, the J end by 0 bases, with 12 bases between. The CDR3 runs to 16 residues. The V gene's germline CDR1 is MDHEN and CDR2 SYDVKM. CDR3 loop: CASSLSGAAANYGYTF. The CDR3 nucleotides are TGTGCCAGCAGTTTATCTGGAGCGGCCGCTAACTATGGCTACACCTTC.

V is TRBV28 and J is TRBJ2-7; 10 bases are a match to TRBD2. V was clipped by 2 bases and J by 5 bases; unmatched bases: 3. Germline CDR1 reads MDHEN; CDR2 reads SYDVKM. There are 14 residues in the CDR3. CDR3 in amino acids: CASSLGLAGDEQYF. CDR3 coding DNA: TGTGCCAGCAGTTTAGGGCTAGCGGGAGACGAGCAGTACTTC.

CDR3 nucleotides: TGTGCCAGCAGCCAAGATGAGAGGACAGGGTACCGGTACGAGCAGTACTTC. As protein: CASSQDERTGYRYEQYF. The rearrangement uses TRBV14 and TRBJ2-7; 8 bases agree with TRBD1. The J segment lost 4 bases and the V segment lost 0 bases, leaving 11 bases of the junction unmatched. The CDR3 consists of 17 residues. Looked up from germline, CDR1 is SGHDN and CDR2 is FVKESK.

V gene TRBV28 combines with J gene TRBJ1-2; 7 bases match TRBD1. The V gene's germline CDR1 is MDHEN and CDR2 SYDVKM. Germline trimming cut 6 bases from V and 4 bases from J; bases unmatched to any gene: 5. CDR3 size: 13 residues. The CDR3 sequence is CASSPGQTYGYTF. DNA of the CDR3: TGTGCCAGCAGCCCGGGACAGACCTATGGCTACACCTTC.

The chain uses TRBV5-1 and TRBJ2-1; 8 bases match TRBD1. After removal of 3 bases from V and 10 bases from J, the junction contained 6 bases not matched to a gene. CDR3 size: 13 residues. Per germline, CDR1 SGHRS and CDR2 YFSETQ. Written as DNA, the CDR3 is TGCGCCAGCAGCTGGGGGACAGGCGGCGAGCAGTTCTTC. Its protein product is CASSWGTGGEQFF.

The rearrangement links TRBV5-1 to TRBJ2-7; 10 nucleotides agree with TRBD2. The V and J ends lost 4 bases and 6 bases, in that order; junction bases with no gene match: 13. The CDR3 is 16 residues long. The germline CDR1 and CDR2 sequences are SGHRS and YFSETQ. The CDR3 is CASSRGIAGGPGEQYF. The CDR3 DNA sequence: TGCGCCAGCAGCCGGGGGATAGCGGGAGGCCCGGGCGAGCAGTACTTC. Based on the CDR3 plus reference TRBV5-1 and TRBJ2-7, the full variable domain is KAGVTQTPRYLIKTRGQQVTLSCSPISGHRSVSWYQQTPGQGLQFLFEYFSETQRNKGNFPGRFSGRQFSNSRSEMNVSTLELGDSALYLCASSRGIAGGPGEQYFGPGTRLTVT.

Only a few counts were recorded for this clone. This chain uses TRBV7-2 with TRBJ2-1; 7 positions match TRBD2. Trimming cost V 1 base and J 9 bases; bases outside gene matches: 9. Germline-derived CDR1 and CDR2 are SGHTA and FQGNSA. The CDR3 spans 15 residues. The CDR3 spells CASSLEAGEGSEQFF. The CDR3, as DNA: TGTGCCAGCAGCTTAGAGGCGGGAGAGGGGAGTGAGCAGTTCTTC.

The J gene is TRBJ1-6, the V gene TRBV21-1. TRBV21-1 is shown as a pseudogene. The CDR3 contains 15 residues. As DNA, the CDR3 is TGTGCCAGCAGCAAAGGGAGGGATAATAATTCACCCCTCCACTTT. It yields the protein CASSKGRDNNSPLHF.

This sequence joins TRBV27 and TRBJ2-3, with D hard to call. CDR3 length: 16 amino acids. V was pared by 3 bases and J by 0 bases, with 13 bases between. In germline, CDR1 is MNHEY, CDR2 SMNVEV (reference sequence). The CDR3 protein is CASSFMGTPSTDTQYF. The CDR3 DNA follows: TGTGCCAGCAGTTTCATGGGCACCCCTAGCACAGATACGCAGTATTTT.

The chain uses TRBV5-8 and TRBJ2-1; D remains ambiguous. V dropped 0 bases and J dropped 3 bases, with 7 bases sitting between them. Germline CDR1 and CDR2: SGHTS and YDEGEE. The CDR3 has 14 amino acids. CDR3 region: CASSLGQDYNEQFF. The CDR3 bases are TGTGCCAGCAGCTTGGGGCAAGACTACAATGAGCAGTTCTTC.

The chain is built from TRBV28 and TRBJ1-1; D call uncertain. Germline-derived CDR1 and CDR2 are MDHEN and SYDVKM. There are 15 residues in the CDR3. Trimming pared 7 bases from V and 1 base from J, leaving 16 bases between. The CDR3 region is CASTARGSTNTEAFF. Written as DNA, the CDR3 is TGTGCCAGCACCGCCCGAGGGTCGACGAACACTGAAGCTTTCTTT.

V usage is TRBV5-1 and J usage is TRBJ2-1; 8 bases map to TRBD2. The V gene's germline CDR1 is SGHRS and CDR2 YFSETQ. This CDR3 has 15 amino acids. The V gene end was trimmed by 3 bases and the J gene end by 6 bases; junction bases not matched to a gene: 8. CDR3 coding DNA: TGCGCCAGCAGCTCCAGCGGGGGCCACTCCAATGAGCAGTTCTTC. The encoded protein is CASSSSGGHSNEQFF.

J is TRBJ2-3 and V is TRBV7-3; TRBD2 matches 15 bases. The germline gives CDR1 SGHTA, CDR2 FQGTGA. J lost 4 bases, V lost 4 bases, and 3 bases had no gene match. This CDR3 has 16 amino acids. As DNA, the CDR3 is TGTGCCAGCAGCTCGGGACTAGCGGGGGGAGCAGATACGCAGTATTTT. It codes for CASSSGLAGGADTQYF.

DNA of the CDR3: TGTGCCAGCAGTTTATTTTTTATCAGGAGGGTCTTACTCTCCTACGAGCAGTACTTC. Amino acids: CASSLFFIRRVLLSYEQYF. V gene TRBV27 combines with J gene TRBJ2-7; possibly TRBD2 for D (6 bases). V shed 1 base and J shed 0 bases, with 22 bases lying between them. Germline V lookup: CDR1 MNHEY, CDR2 SMNVEV (reference sequence). The CDR3 loop spans 19 amino acids.

V gene TRBV29-1 combines with J gene TRBJ2-2; 10 nucleotides line up with TRBD2. Trimming took 3 bases from V and 0 from J; bases not matched to a gene: 7. CDR1 is SQVTM, CDR2 ANQGSEA, per germline. This CDR3 contains 17 residues. The CDR3 sequence: CSVDPNLAGANTGELFF. The DNA for the CDR3 is TGCAGCGTTGATCCCAACCTAGCGGGGGCGAACACCGGGGAGCTGTTTTTT.

This chain connects TRBV11-2 to TRBJ1-1, with D possibly being TRBD1 (5 bases). Looked up from germline, CDR1 is SGHAT and CDR2 is FQNNGV. This CDR3 spans 15 amino acids. V was cut by 2 bases and J by 0 bases, with 10 bases left in between. Here the CDR3 reads CASSLLVRVNTEAFF. The CDR3 DNA sequence: TGTGCCAGCAGCTTATTGGTCAGGGTGAACACTGAAGCTTTCTTT.

The V call is TRBV29-1, the J call TRBJ2-3; 7 nucleotides align to TRBD2. V was clipped by 0 bases and J by 6 bases; unmatched bases: 3. The CDR3 is 13 amino acids. Germline V gene lookup returns CDR1 SQVTM and CDR2 ANQGSEA. The CDR3, as DNA: TGCAGCGTTGAAGAGTCCGGGGGGGATACGCAGTATTTT. It is translated as CSVEESGGDTQYF.